This record looks at one TCR beta chain sequence and its context. What it recognizes is unknown. This entry is derived from a study of blood T cells in healthy people across ages. Together with a sample-barcoded 5' primer, a J-beta primer mix was included in a second PCR lasting roughly 6 to 12 cycles. In TCRdb, the 5' RACE reads were re-called with MiXCR into one record per CDR3 protein. The sample yields 550,000 to 600,000 distinct CDR3 sequences, 25% to 30% seen once. General study points: From one million sequenced T cells, diversity estimates were lower bounds. Any conclusive comparison of naive versus antigen-experienced cells was prevented by using unsorted PBMCs.

Per sample, a minimum of 6.5 million PBMCs were isolated. Germline loops: CDR1 GTSNPN, CDR2 SVGIG (reference sequence). The CDR3 runs 13 residues. Trimming removed 3 bases from V and 6 bases from J, with 9 bases in between. The receptor was isolated from a woman in her 70s in good health. Sequencing was carried out using blood. The genes are TRBV30 and TRBJ1-6; no firm D call. CDR3 loop: CAWRYGPNSPLHF. The CDR3 DNA reads TGTGCCTGGAGGTATGGACCTAATTCACCCCTCCACTTT. Using reference TRBV30 and TRBJ1-6 for the parts outside the CDR3, the full variable domain is SQTIHQWPATLVQPVGSPLSLECTVEGTSNPNLYWYRQAAGRGLQLLFYSVGIGQISSEVPQNLSASRPQDRQFILSSKKLLLSDSGFYLCAWRYGPNSPLHFGNGTRLTVT.